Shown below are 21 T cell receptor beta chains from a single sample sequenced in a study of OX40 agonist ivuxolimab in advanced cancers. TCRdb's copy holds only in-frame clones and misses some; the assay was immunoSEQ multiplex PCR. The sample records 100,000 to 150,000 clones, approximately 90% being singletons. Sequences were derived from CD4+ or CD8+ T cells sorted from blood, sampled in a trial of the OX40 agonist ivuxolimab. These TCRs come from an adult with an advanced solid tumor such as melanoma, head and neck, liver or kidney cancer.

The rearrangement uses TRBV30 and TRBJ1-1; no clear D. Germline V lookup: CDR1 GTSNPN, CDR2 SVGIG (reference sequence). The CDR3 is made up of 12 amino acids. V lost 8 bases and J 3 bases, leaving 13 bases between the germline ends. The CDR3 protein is CATKEWDTEAFF. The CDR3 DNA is TGTGCCACCAAGGAATGGGACACTGAAGCTTTCTTT.

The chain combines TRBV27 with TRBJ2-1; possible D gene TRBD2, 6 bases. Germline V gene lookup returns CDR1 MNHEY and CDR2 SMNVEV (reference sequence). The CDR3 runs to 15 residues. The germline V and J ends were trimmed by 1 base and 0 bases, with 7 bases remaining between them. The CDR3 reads CASSLFGSSYNEQFF. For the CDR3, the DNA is TGTGCCAGCAGTTTATTCGGGAGCTCCTACAATGAGCAGTTCTTC.

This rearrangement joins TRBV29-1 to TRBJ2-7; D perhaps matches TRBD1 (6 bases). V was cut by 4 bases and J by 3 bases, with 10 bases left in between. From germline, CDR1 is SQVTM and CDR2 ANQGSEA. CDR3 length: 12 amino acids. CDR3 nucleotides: TGCAGCGTTGGGGACACAAACTACGAGCAGTACTTC. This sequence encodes CSVGDTNYEQYF.

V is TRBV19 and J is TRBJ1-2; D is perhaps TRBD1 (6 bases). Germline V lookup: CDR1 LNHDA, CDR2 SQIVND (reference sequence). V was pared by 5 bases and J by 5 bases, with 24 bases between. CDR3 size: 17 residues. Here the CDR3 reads CASSWAHQRQVGYGYTF. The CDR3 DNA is TGTGCCAGTAGTTGGGCCCACCAACGACAGGTGGGATATGGCTACACCTTC.

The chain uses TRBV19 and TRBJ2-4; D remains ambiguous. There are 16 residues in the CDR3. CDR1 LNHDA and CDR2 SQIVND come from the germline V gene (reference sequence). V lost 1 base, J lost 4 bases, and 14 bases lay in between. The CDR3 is CASSIGGRNSKNIQYF. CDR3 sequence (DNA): TGTGCCAGTAGTATAGGCGGACGGAACTCTAAAAACATTCAGTACTTC.

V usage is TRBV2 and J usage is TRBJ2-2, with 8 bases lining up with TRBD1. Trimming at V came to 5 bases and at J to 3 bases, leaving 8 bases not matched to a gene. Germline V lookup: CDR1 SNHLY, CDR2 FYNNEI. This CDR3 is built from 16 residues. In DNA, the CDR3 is TGTGCCAGCAGTTTTCCGGGACAGGTTTACACCGGGGAGCTGTTTTTT. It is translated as CASSFPGQVYTGELFF.

This CDR3 is CASTSAGELFF. In nucleotides, the CDR3 is TGTGCCAGCACCTCGGCCGGGGAGCTGTTTTTT. This rearrangement joins TRBV27 to TRBJ2-2; no reliable D call. This CDR3 has 11 amino acids. Per the germline V gene, CDR1 is MNHEY and CDR2 is SMNVEV (reference sequence). V was trimmed by 7 bases and J by 6 bases, leaving 6 bases between them.

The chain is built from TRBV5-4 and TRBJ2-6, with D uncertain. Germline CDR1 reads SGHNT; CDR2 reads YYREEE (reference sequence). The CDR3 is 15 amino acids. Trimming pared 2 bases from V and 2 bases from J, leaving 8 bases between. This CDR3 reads CASSFGRAGANVLTF. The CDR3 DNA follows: TGTGCCAGCAGCTTTGGTAGGGCTGGGGCCAACGTCCTGACTTTC.

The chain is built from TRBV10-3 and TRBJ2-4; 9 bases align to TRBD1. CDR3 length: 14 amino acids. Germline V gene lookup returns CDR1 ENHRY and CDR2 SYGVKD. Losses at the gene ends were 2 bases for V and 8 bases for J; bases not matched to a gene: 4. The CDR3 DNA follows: TGTGCCATCAGTGAGACAGGGGGCGCGTACATTCAGTACTTC. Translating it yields CAISETGGAYIQYF.

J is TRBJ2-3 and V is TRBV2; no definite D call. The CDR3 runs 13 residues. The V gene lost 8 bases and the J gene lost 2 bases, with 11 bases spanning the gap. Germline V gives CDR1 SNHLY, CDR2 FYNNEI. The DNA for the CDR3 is TGTGCCAGCCGGACGAGTTACACAGATACGCAGTATTTT. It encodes CASRTSYTDTQYF.

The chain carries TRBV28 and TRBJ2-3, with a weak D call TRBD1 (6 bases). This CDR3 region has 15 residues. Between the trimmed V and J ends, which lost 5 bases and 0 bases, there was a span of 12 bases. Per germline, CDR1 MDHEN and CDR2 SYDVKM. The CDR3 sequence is CASSGTPISTDTQYF. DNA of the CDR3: TGTGCCAGCAGTGGGACACCGATTAGCACAGATACGCAGTATTTT.

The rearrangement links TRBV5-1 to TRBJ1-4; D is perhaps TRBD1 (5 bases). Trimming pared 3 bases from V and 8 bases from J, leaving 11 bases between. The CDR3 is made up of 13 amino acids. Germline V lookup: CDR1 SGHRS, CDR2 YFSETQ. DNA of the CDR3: TGCGCCAGCAGCTCCGGGACCTTCGAAAAACTGTTTTTT. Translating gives CASSSGTFEKLFF.

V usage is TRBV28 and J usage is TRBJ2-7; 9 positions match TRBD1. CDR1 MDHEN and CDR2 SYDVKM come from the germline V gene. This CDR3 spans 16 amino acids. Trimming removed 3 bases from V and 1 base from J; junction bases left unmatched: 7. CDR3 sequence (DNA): TGTGCCAGCAGTTTCCGGGACAGGGTAACATCCTACGAGCAGTACTTC. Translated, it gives CASSFRDRVTSYEQYF.

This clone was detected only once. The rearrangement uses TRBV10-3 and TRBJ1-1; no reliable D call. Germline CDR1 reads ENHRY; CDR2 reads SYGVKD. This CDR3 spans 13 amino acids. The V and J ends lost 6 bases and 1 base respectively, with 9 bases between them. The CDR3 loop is CAIRRTENTEAFF. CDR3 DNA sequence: TGTGCCATCAGGAGGACGGAGAACACTGAAGCTTTCTTT.

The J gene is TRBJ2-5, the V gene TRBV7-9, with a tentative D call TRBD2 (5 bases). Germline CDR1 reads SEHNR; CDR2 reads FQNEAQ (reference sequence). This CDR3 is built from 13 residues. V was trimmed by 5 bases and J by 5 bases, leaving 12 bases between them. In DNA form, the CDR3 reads TGTGCCAGCAGCCCCGAGGGAGCCGAGACCCAGTACTTC. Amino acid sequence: CASSPEGAETQYF.

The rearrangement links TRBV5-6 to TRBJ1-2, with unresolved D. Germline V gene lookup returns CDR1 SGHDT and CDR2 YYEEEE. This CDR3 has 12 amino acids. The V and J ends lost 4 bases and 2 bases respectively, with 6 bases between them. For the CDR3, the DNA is TGTGCCAGCAGCGTCGAAAACTATGGCTACACCTTC. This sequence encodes CASSVENYGYTF.

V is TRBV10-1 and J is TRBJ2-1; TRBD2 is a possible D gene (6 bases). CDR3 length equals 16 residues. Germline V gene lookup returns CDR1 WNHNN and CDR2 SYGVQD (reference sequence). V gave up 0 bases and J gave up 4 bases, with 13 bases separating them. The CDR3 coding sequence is TGCGCCAGCAGTGAGTCGGGAGGAAGCCTGTACAATGAGCAGTTCTTC. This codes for CASSESGGSLYNEQFF.

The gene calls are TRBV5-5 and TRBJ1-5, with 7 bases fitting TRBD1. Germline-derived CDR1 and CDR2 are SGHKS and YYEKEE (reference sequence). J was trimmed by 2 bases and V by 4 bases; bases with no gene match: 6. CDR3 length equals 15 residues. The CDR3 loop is CASSRGGMGNQPQHF. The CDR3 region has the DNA TGTGCCAGCAGCCGAGGGGGCATGGGCAATCAGCCCCAGCATTTT.

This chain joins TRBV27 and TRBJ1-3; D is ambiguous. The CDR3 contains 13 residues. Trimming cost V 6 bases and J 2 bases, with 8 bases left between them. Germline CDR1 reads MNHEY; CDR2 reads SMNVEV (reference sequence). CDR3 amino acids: CASRPAAGNTIYF. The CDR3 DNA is TGTGCCAGCAGGCCGGCAGCTGGAAACACCATATATTTT.

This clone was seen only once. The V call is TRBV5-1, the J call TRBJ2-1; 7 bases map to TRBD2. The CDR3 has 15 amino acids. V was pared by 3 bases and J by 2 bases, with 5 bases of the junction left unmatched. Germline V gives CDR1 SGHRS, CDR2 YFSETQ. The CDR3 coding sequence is TGCGCCAGCAGCTCATCTAGCGGAACCTACAATGAGCAGTTCTTC. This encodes CASSSSSGTYNEQFF.

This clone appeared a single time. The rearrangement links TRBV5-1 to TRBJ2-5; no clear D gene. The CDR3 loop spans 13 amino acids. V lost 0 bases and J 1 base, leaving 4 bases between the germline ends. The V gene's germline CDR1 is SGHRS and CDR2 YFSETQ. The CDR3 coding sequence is TGCGCCAGCAGCTTGGGAGTCCAAGAGACCCAGTACTTC. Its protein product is CASSLGVQETQYF. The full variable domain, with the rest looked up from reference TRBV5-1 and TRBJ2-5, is KAGVTQTPRYLIKTRGQQVTLSCSPISGHRSVSWYQQTPGQGLQFLFEYFSETQRNKGNFPGRFSGRQFSNSRSEMNVSTLELGDSALYLCASSLGVQETQYFGPGTRLLVL.